Listed here are 4 T cell receptor beta chains from one sample, sequenced in a study of neurological immune-mediated disorders. From the 5' RACE reads, TCRdb called clonotypes with MiXCR, one entry per CDR3 protein. The top ten clones hold 6.5% to 8% of a sample with tens of thousands of distinct CDR3 sequences, 3% to 4% of them seen once. Material: PBMCs. The receptors stem from a man in his sixties with multiple sclerosis.

The chain uses TRBV20-1 and TRBJ2-7; TRBD1 or TRBD2 may be the D gene (5 bases each). Germline-derived CDR1 and CDR2 are DFQATT and SNEGSKA (reference sequence). The CDR3 length is 12 residues. V shed 6 bases and J shed 5 bases, with 14 bases lying between them. CDR3 amino acids: CSAIREGNEQYF. As DNA, the CDR3 is TGCAGTGCCATTCGTGAGGGGAACGAGCAGTACTTC.

Only a few counts were recorded for this clonotype. The chain recombines TRBV10-3 with TRBJ2-7; weak D call: TRBD1 (5 bases). The CDR3 runs to 13 residues. Trimming removed 4 bases at V and 7 bases at J, with 14 bases between. CDR1 is ENHRY, CDR2 SYGVKD, per germline. The CDR3 nucleotides are TGTGCCATCAGTGTCGACGGCTCAGGGGAGCAGTACTTC. Its translation is CAISVDGSGEQYF.

There are many counts of this clonotype. The chain joins TRBV5-1 to TRBJ2-1, with 11 bases lining up with TRBD2. CDR1 and CDR2 from the germline V gene are SGHRS and YFSETQ. V dropped 6 bases and J dropped 8; count of bases not matched to a gene: 10. The CDR3 length is 15 residues. The CDR3 nucleotides read TGCGCCAGCATTTATGGAACTAGCGGGAGCTATGAGCAGTTCTTC. Encoded protein: CASIYGTSGSYEQFF.

This clonotype was observed at least ten times. The chain combines TRBV7-9 with TRBJ2-1; D remains ambiguous. Trimming stripped 0 bases from V and 9 bases from J, with 12 bases between. This CDR3 has 14 residues. The V gene's germline CDR1 is SEHNR and CDR2 FQNEAQ (reference sequence). CDR3 DNA: TGTGCCAGCAGCTTAGCGGGTGACCACTCTGAGCAGTTCTTC. Protein: CASSLAGDHSEQFF.